The 11 T cell receptor beta chains given below trace back to one sample, sequenced in a study of cytomegalovirus exposure and HLA in healthy donors. PCR employed 60 Vbeta and 13 Jbeta primers. The assay was immunoSEQ multiplex PCR, and TCRdb's table has in-frame clones only and misses some. The data contain more than 130,000 clones, around three quarters of them seen just once; the ten biggest clones take up almost 7%. The sequenced sample consisted of PBMCs. These receptors came from a man in his forties or fifties in good health and CMV-seropositive.

The chain recombines TRBV15 with TRBJ2-5; D is unresolved. CDR3 length: 14 amino acids. Germline V gene lookup returns CDR1 LNHNV and CDR2 YYDKDF (reference sequence). Trimming shortened V by 1 base and J by 5 bases, and 11 bases separated the two germline ends. This CDR3 reads CATSRGGPQETQYF. DNA of the CDR3: TGTGCCACCAGCAGAGGTGGGCCGCAGGAGACCCAGTACTTC.

The chain is built from TRBV30 and TRBJ2-5; 11 nucleotides line up with TRBD2. The DNA end is more similar to TRBJ2-7, so the J call may be wrong. CDR3 length equals 14 residues. Germline V CDR1 and CDR2: GTSNPN, SVGIG (reference sequence). The CDR3 is CAWKRLAGMYEQYF. CDR3 in DNA: TGTGCCTGGAAAAGACTAGCGGGAATGTACGAGCAGTACTTC.

The chain uses TRBV4-3 and TRBJ2-1; 8 nucleotides align to TRBD2. Losses at the gene ends were 5 bases for V and 0 bases for J; bases not matched to a gene: 9. CDR3 size: 17 residues. Germline-derived CDR1 and CDR2 are LGHNA and YSLEER. CDR3 sequence: CASSTVRGRYSYNEQFF. The CDR3, as DNA: TGCGCCAGCAGCACGGTGCGCGGGAGGTACTCCTACAATGAGCAGTTCTTC.

The chain has TRBV30 and TRBJ2-7; D ambiguous. CDR1 and CDR2 from the germline V gene are GTSNPN and SVGIG (reference sequence). Trimming cost V 3 bases and J 3 bases, with 6 bases left between them. The CDR3 is 11 amino acids. CDR3 DNA sequence: TGTGCCTGGAGGGAGTTCTACGAGCAGTACTTC. It yields the protein CAWREFYEQYF.

This clone was picked up one time. The chain employs TRBV7-2 and TRBJ2-3, with 15 bases aligning to TRBD2. V gave up 7 bases and J gave up 6 bases; unmatched junction bases: 8. CDR3 length: 16 residues. The germline CDR1 and CDR2 sequences are SGHTA and FQGNSA. The CDR3 DNA follows: TGTGCCAGCACCGGAGTAGGACTAGCGGGGGGGGATACGCAGTATTTT. It translates to CASTGVGLAGGDTQYF.

CDR3 amino acids: CASSEAGRGFYGYTF. For the CDR3, the DNA is TGTGCCAGCAGTGAAGCGGGCAGGGGCTTCTATGGCTACACCTTC. V gene TRBV2 combines with J gene TRBJ1-2, with D perhaps matching TRBD1 (6 bases). This CDR3 has 15 amino acids. Germline CDR1 and CDR2: SNHLY and FYNNEI. Trimming cost V 0 bases and J 4 bases, with 12 bases left between them.

V is TRBV27 and J is TRBJ2-1, with D tentatively TRBD2 (5 bases). CDR1 MNHEY and CDR2 SMNVEV come from the germline V gene (reference sequence). The V end was cut by 2 bases, the J end by 7 bases, with 18 bases between. This CDR3 has 16 amino acids. CDR3 residues: CASSLRLATTGNEQFF. The CDR3 DNA reads as TGTGCCAGCAGTTTACGCCTAGCTACCACTGGAAATGAGCAGTTCTTC.

This chain joins TRBV6-5 and TRBJ1-5, with TRBD1 matching over 10 bases. V was pared by 6 bases and J by 2 bases, with 4 bases of the junction left unmatched. CDR1 MNHEY and CDR2 SVGAGI come from the germline V gene. The CDR3 runs 15 residues. CDR3 nucleotide sequence: TGTGCCAGCAGGCGCGGACAGGGGGGCAATCAGCCCCAGCATTTT. Amino acid sequence: CASRRGQGGNQPQHF.

This clone was seen a single time. This chain's CDR3 is CASSLTTGSRTEAFF. CDR3 in DNA: TGTGCCAGCAGCTTGACGACAGGGTCGAGAACTGAAGCTTTCTTT. The chain recombines TRBV7-2 with TRBJ1-1; TRBD1 matches at 7 bases. After removal of 3 bases from V and 5 bases from J, the junction contained 9 bases not matched to a gene. CDR3 length: 15 amino acids. CDR1 is SGHTA and CDR2 is FQGNSA in the germline V gene.

The V and J genes are TRBV5-4 and TRBJ1-6, with TRBD1 matching over 7 bases. The germline V gene has CDR1 SGHNT and CDR2 YYREEE (reference sequence). The CDR3 has 17 amino acids. V was clipped by 4 bases and J by 9 bases; unmatched bases: 16. The DNA for the CDR3 is TGTGCCAGCAGCACCGGATTGGGACAGTGGCTTGGTTCACCCCTCCACTTT. Residues: CASSTGLGQWLGSPLHF.

The chain uses TRBV11-2 and TRBJ1-1; 7 bases map to TRBD1. The CDR3 spans 13 residues. Trimming took 3 bases from V and 7 from J; bases not matched to a gene: 5. Germline loops: CDR1 SGHAT, CDR2 FQNNGV. The CDR3 DNA is TGTGCCAGCAGCTTTCCTGACAGGGTTGAAGCTTTCTTT. Translation: CASSFPDRVEAFF.